The clone carrying this T cell receptor (beta chain) was detected only a few times. Its target is unknown. Purification of the CD8+ and CD4+ T cells relied on negative isolation, and TEMRA cells underwent FACS enrichment. The data are from a study of CD8 T cells in Susac syndrome. Study outcomes and limitations: The number of individuals included in the study's TCR sequencing and HLA analysis was acknowledged as relatively small.

An amount of RNA that ranged from roughly 0.45 to 1 ug was reverse transcribed with random hexamers. The amplification used immunoSEQ multiplex PCR on TCR beta CDR3; it spanned 54 Vbeta and 13 Jbeta. One entry per CDR3 protein, called by TCRdb with MiXCR from the immunoSEQ multiplex PCR reads. The data contain some 100,000 distinct CDR3 sequences, around 95% of them singletons. There are 13 residues in the CDR3. Per the germline V gene, CDR1 is SNHLY and CDR2 is FYNNEI. Between the trimmed V and J ends, which lost 6 bases and 1 base, there was a span of 6 bases. Source material: CD4+ T cells from PBMCs. The clonotype originates from a human donor in good health. This rearrangement joins TRBV2 to TRBJ2-2, with D possibly being TRBD1 (5 bases). CDR3 residues: CASRGQNTGELFF. As DNA, the CDR3 is TGTGCCAGCAGGGGGCAGAACACCGGGGAGCTGTTTTTT.